This T cell receptor beta chain was obtained from a study of blood T cell repertoires in COVID-19. Study details: Samples of COVID-19 (acute and convalescent) were obtained from the United States, Italy and Spain. PBMCs, B-cell-depleted T cells, or T cells were the source of the cDNA or gDNA that made up the material.

Methods used by the authors: Cell counts per sample came from amplifying reference gene primers. Here immunoSEQ multiplex PCR was the method, and the copy in TCRdb shows in-frame clones only, minus some. V and J calls and clone size are those listed in that table; D and trimming were worked out from the DNA. In the table there are 34,000 or so clones, nearly 80% of which are singletons. The source of this sequence is an elderly man with acute or convalescent COVID-19. The sample taken for sequencing was peripheral blood.

The CDR3 DNA reads TGTGCCTGGACCCCCCCAGCCCAAACAGGGTCTAGGGTGAACACTGAAGCTTTCTTT. Protein sequence: CAWTPPAQTGSRVNTEAFF. J is TRBJ1-1 and V is TRBV30; perhaps TRBD1 as D (6 bases). The CDR3 loop spans 19 amino acids. Germline CDR1 is GTSNPN and CDR2 is SVGIG (reference sequence). Trimming shortened V by 4 bases and J by 0 bases, and 27 bases separated the two germline ends.